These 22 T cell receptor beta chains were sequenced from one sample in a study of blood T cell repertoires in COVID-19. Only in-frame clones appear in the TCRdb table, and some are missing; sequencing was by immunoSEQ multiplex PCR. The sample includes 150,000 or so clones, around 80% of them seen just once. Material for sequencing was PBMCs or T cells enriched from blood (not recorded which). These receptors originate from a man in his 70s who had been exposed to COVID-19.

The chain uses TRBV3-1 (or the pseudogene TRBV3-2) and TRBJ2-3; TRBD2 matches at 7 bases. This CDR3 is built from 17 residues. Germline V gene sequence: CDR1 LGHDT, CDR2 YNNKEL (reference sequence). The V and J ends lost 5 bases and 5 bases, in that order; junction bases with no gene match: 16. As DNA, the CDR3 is TGTGCCAGCAGCTCAGGACTAGGCCTACTCAAGGGAGATACGCAGTATTTT. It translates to CASSSGLGLLKGDTQYF.

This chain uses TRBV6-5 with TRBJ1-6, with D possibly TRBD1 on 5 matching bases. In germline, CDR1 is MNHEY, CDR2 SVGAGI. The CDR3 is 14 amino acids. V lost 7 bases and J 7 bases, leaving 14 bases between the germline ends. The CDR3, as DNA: TGTGCCAGCAAGGGAGGGGTTTTGAATTCACCCCTCCACTTT. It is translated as CASKGGVLNSPLHF.

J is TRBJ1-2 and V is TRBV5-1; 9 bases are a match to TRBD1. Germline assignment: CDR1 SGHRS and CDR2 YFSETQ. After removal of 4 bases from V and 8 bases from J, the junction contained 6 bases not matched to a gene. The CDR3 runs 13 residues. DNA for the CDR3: TGCGCCAGCAGCCGGGACAGGGTGGGCGGCTACACCTTC. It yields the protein CASSRDRVGGYTF.

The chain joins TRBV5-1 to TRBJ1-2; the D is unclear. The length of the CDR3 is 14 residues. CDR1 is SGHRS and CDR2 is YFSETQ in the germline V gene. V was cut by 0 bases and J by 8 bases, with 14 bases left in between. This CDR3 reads CASSLDTGPLGYTF. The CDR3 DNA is TGCGCCAGCAGCTTGGATACGGGTCCCCTGGGCTACACCTTC.

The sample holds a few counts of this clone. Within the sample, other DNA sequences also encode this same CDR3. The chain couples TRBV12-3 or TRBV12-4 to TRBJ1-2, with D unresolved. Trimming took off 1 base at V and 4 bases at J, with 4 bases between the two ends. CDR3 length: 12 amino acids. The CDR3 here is CASSLDFYGYTF. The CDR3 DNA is TGTGCCAGCAGTTTAGACTTCTATGGCTACACCTTC.

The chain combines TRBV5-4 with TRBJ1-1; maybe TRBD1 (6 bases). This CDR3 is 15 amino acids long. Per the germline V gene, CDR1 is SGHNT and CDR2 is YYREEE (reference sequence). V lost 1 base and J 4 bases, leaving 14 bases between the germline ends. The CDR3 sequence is CASSLRGRGGTEAFF. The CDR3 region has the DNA TGTGCCAGCAGCTTGAGGGGGAGGGGTGGCACTGAAGCTTTCTTT.

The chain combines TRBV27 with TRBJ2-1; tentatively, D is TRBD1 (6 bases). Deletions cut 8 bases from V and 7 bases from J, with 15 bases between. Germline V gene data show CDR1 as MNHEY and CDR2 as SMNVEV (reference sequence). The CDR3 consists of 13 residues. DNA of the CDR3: TGTGCCAGCCAGAGGGACATTCGTAATGAGCAGTTCTTC. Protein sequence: CASQRDIRNEQFF.

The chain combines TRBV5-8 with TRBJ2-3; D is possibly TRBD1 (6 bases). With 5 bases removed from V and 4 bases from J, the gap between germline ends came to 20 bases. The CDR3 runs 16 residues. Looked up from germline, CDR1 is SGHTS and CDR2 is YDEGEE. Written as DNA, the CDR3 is TGTGCCAGCAGGCTATCTGGGACACCGAGGGCAGATACGCAGTATTTT. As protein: CASRLSGTPRADTQYF.

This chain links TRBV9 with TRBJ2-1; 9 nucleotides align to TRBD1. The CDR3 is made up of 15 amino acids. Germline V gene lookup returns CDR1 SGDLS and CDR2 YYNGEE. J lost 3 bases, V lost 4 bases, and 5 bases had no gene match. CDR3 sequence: CASSQGTGNYNEQFF. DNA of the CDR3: TGTGCCAGCAGCCAAGGGACAGGGAACTACAATGAGCAGTTCTTC.

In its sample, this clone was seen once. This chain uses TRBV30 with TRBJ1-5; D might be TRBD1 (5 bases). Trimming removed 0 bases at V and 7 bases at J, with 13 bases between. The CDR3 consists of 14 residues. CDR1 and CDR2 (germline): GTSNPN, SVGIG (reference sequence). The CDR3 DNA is TGTGCCTGGAGTGTACTGCAGGGTGGGCAGCCCCAGCATTTT. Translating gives CAWSVLQGGQPQHF.

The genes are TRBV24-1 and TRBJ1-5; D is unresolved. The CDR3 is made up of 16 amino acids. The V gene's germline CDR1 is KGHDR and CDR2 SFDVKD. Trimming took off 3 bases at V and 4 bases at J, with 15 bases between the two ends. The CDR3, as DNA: TGTGCCACCAGTGATGCGAGACTCCCATTTAATCAGCCCCAGCATTTT. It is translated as CATSDARLPFNQPQHF.

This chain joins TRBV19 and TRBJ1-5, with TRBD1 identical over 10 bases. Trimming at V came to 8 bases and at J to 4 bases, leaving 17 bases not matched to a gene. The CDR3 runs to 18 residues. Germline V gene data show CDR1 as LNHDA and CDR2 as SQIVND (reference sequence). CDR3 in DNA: TGTGCCAGTTTACCTGGGACAGGGGTTTTACCCCTTAATCAGCCCCAGCATTTT. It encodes CASLPGTGVLPLNQPQHF.

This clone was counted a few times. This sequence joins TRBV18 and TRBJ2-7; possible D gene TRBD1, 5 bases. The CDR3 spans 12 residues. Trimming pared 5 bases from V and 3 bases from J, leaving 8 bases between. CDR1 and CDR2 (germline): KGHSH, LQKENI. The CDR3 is CASSSDSYEQYF. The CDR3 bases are TGTGCCAGCTCATCTGACAGCTACGAGCAGTACTTC.

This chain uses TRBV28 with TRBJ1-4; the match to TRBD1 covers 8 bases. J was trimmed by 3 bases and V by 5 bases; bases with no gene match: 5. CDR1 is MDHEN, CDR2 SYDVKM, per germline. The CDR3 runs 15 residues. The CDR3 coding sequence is TGTGCCAGCAGTAAACAGGGGGGGCCTAATGAAAAACTGTTTTTT. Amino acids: CASSKQGGPNEKLFF.

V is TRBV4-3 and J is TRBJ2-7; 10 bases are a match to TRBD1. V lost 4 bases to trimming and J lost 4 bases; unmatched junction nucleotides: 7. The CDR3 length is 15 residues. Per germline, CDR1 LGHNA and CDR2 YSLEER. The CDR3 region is CASSREGTGEYEQYF. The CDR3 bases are TGCGCCAGCAGCCGTGAAGGGACAGGGGAATACGAGCAGTACTTC.

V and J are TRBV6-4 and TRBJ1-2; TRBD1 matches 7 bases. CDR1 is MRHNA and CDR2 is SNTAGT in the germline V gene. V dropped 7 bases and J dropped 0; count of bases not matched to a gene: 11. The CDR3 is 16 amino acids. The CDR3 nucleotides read TGTGCCAGCATTGTGGAACAGGGGTCTCCTAACTATGGCTACACCTTC. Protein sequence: CASIVEQGSPNYGYTF.

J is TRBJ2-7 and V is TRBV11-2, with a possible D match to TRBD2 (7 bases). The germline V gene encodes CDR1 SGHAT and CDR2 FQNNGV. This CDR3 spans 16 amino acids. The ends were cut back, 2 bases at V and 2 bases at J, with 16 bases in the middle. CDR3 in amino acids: CASSLRGGLRAYEQYF. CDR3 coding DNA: TGTGCCAGCAGCTTAAGGGGGGGACTGCGAGCCTACGAGCAGTACTTC.

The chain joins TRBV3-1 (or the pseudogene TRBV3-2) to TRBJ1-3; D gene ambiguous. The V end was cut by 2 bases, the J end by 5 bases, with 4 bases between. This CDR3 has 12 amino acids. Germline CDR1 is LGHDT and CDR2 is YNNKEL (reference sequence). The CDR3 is CASSQNRNTIYF. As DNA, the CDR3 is TGTGCCAGCAGCCAAAACAGAAACACCATATATTTT.

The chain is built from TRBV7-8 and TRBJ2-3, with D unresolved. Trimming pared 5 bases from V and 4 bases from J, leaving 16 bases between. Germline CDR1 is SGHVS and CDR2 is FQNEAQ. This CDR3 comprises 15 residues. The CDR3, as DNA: TGTGCCAGCAGCAGCCCCCGAACAGTGTCAGATACGCAGTATTTT. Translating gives CASSSPRTVSDTQYF.

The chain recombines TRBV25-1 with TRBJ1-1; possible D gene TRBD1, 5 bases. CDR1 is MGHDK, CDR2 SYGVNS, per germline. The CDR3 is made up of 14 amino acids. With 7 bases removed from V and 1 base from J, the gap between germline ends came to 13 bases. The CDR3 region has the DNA TGTGCCAGCACCATGCGGGGCGGGAACACTGAAGCTTTCTTT. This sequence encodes CASTMRGGNTEAFF.

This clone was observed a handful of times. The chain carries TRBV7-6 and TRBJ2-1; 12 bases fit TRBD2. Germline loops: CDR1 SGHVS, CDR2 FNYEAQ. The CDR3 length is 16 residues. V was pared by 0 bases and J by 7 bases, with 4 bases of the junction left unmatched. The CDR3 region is CASSLATSGSRNEQFF. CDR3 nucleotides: TGTGCCAGCAGCTTAGCGACTAGCGGGAGCCGGAATGAGCAGTTCTTC.

The CDR3 region is CASSLEFGMNTEAFF. The CDR3 bases are TGTGCCAGCAGCTTGGAATTTGGCATGAACACTGAAGCTTTCTTT. The chain uses TRBV5-4 and TRBJ1-1; D remains ambiguous. Germline values: CDR1 SGHNT, CDR2 YYREEE (reference sequence). V was shortened by 0 bases and J by 0 bases, with 9 bases between the two germline ends. CDR3 length: 15 amino acids. The variable domain in full, with the rest retrieved from reference TRBV5-4 and TRBJ1-1, is ETGVTQSPTHLIKTRGQQVTLRCSSQSGHNTVSWYQQALGQGPQFIFQYYREEENGRGNFPPRFSGLQFPNYSSELNVNALELDDSALYLCASSLEFGMNTEAFFGQGTRLTVV.